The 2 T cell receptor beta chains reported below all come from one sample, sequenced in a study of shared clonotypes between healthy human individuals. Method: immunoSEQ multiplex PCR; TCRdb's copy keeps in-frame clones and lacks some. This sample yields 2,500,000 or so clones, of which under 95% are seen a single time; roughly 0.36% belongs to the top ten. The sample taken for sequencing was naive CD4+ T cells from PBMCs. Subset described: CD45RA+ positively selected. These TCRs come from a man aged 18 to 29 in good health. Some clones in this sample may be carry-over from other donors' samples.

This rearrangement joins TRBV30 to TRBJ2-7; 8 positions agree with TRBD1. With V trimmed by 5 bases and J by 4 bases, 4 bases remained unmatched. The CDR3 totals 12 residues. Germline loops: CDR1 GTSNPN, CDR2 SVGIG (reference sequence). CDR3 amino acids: CAWEGQGYEQYF. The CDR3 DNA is TGTGCCTGGGAAGGACAGGGTTACGAGCAGTACTTC.

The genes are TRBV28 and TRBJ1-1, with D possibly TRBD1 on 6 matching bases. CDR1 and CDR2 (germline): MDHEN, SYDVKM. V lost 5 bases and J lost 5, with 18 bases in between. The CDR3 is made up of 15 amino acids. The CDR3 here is CASSLPGARETEAFF. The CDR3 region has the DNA TGTGCCAGCAGTCTCCCGGGGGCCCGGGAGACTGAAGCTTTCTTT.